Listed below are T cell receptor beta chains from one sample, sequenced in a study of cytomegalovirus exposure and HLA in healthy donors. Only in-frame clones appear in the TCRdb table, and some are missing; sequencing was by immunoSEQ multiplex PCR. The sample holds some 87,000 clones, more than 60% seen once. The sequenced material came from PBMCs. All receptors come from a man aged 25-40 years in good health and CMV-seronegative. CDR3s include the opening cysteine and the closing phenylalanine or tryptophan. The D gene is left open where the match is weak. Where a row states a size, it is once, few, many or the class of an expanded clone; other rows omit it.

j_call	v_call	d_call	clone_size	cdr3_aa	cdr3_nt
TRBJ1-3	TRBV5-6	.	.	CASSLGTLSGNTIYF	TGTGCCAGCAGCTTAGGGACACTTTCTGGAAACACCATATATTTT
TRBJ1-4	TRBV4-1	TRBD1	many	CASSQQDLVSTGHKLFF	TGCGCCAGCAGCCAACAAGACCTCGTGTCGACAGGGCATAAACTGTTTTTT
TRBJ1-1	TRBV4-1	TRBD1	.	CASSFRGQKNTEAFF	TGCGCCAGCAGCTTCCGGGGACAGAAGAACACTGAAGCTTTCTTT
TRBJ1-1	TRBV7-9	.	.	CASSFLAGGDTEAFF	TGTGCCAGCAGCTTTCTCGCCGGGGGAGACACTGAAGCTTTCTTT
TRBJ1-1	TRBV2	TRBD1	.	CASRGQGGTEAFF	TGTGCCAGCAGGGGACAGGGGGGAACTGAAGCTTTCTTT
TRBJ1-1	TRBV7-2	.	.	CASSLYPLSGAGEAFF	TGTGCCAGCAGCTTATACCCCCTTAGTGGGGCTGGCGAAGCTTTCTTT
TRBJ1-2	TRBV4-3	.	.	CASSPDRNYGYTF	TGCGCCAGCAGCCCCGACAGGAACTATGGCTACACCTTC
TRBJ1-3	TRBV30	.	.	CAWSSDFGSGNTIYF	TGTGCCTGGAGTTCAGACTTTGGCTCTGGAAACACCATATATTTT
TRBJ2-3	TRBV15	.	.	CATGAGYTDTQYF	TGTGCCACCGGGGCGGGGTACACAGATACGCAGTATTTT
TRBJ1-2	TRBV30	TRBD1	.	CAGSRQGYYGYTF	TGTGCCGGATCGCGACAGGGGTACTATGGCTACACCTTC
TRBJ2-1	TRBV27	.	few	CASSFPGSYNEQFF	TGTGCCAGCAGTTTCCCAGGTTCCTACAATGAGCAGTTCTTC
TRBJ1-2	TRBV11-2	TRBD1	.	CASSLGRTGLGYTF	TGTGCCAGCAGCTTAGGTCGGACAGGCCTTGGCTACACCTTC
TRBJ2-3	TRBV6-5	TRBD2	.	CASRERGSIDTQYF	TGTGCCAGCAGGGAGCGGGGTTCGATCGATACGCAGTATTTT
TRBJ2-2	TRBV29-1	.	.	CSVDIATGLDTGELFF	TGCAGCGTCGATATAGCTACAGGGCTGGACACCGGGGAGCTGTTTTTT
TRBJ1-2	TRBV14	.	.	CASSQGTGRLSYGYTF	TGTGCCAGCAGCCAGGGTACAGGGCGGTTATCCTATGGCTACACCTTC
TRBJ2-7	TRBV27	.	.	CASSLTGLSYEQYF	TGTGCCAGCAGTTTAACAGGGCTTTCCTACGAGCAGTACTTC
TRBJ2-5	TRBV30	.	.	CAWETGFRETQYF	TGTGCCTGGGAGACGGGGTTTCGGGAGACCCAGTACTTC
TRBJ1-2	TRBV19	.	.	CASSMSGSQFLYGYTF	TGTGCCAGTAGTATGAGCGGCAGTCAGTTTCTCTATGGCTACACCTTC
TRBJ2-7	TRBV6-1	.	.	CASSPRGLHYEQYF	TGTGCCAGCAGTCCCCGGGGATTACACTACGAGCAGTACTTC
TRBJ1-1	TRBV5-5	TRBD1	.	CASSPGAGGKGTEAFF	TGTGCCAGCAGCCCCGGGGCAGGGGGCAAGGGCACTGAAGCTTTCTTT
TRBJ1-2	TRBV6-5	.	.	CASSYSPPAVGYGYTF	TGTGCCAGCAGTTACTCCCCACCAGCGGTTGGTTATGGCTACACCTTC
TRBJ1-2	TRBV7-2	.	.	CASSRASGSTNYGYTF	TGTGCCAGCAGCCGAGCGAGTGGCAGTACTAACTATGGCTACACCTTC
TRBJ1-3	TRBV2	.	.	CASSENGSGGNTIYF	TGTGCCAGCAGTGAAAATGGCTCGGGAGGAAACACCATATATTTT
TRBJ2-7	TRBV2	.	.	CASTRRGIGGTYEQYF	TGTGCCAGCACCCGGCGTGGGATAGGAGGGACCTACGAGCAGTACTTC
TRBJ2-3	TRBV14	TRBD2	.	CASSQLGGALDTQYF	TGTGCCAGCAGCCAGCTCGGGGGGGCTTTGGATACGCAGTATTTT
TRBJ1-1	TRBV7-2	.	.	CASSLEQNTEAFF	TGTGCCAGCAGCTTAGAACAGAACACTGAAGCTTTCTTT
TRBJ1-6	TRBV27	.	.	CASSPSRQGNSPLHF	TGTGCCAGCAGCCCAAGTCGGCAGGGTAATTCACCCCTCCACTTT
TRBJ1-3	TRBV30	TRBD1	.	CAWSPGLDRGNTIYF	TGTGCCTGGAGCCCCGGCCTGGACAGGGGAAACACCATATATTTT
TRBJ1-5	TRBV19	TRBD1	.	CASSTQTGFRVHQPQHF	TGTGCCAGTAGTACTCAGACAGGGTTTCGGGTCCATCAGCCCCAGCATTTT